The rows below give T cell receptor beta chains drawn from one sample of a study of T cell responses to AZD1222 COVID-19 vaccine. Using immunoSEQ multiplex PCR, the repertoire was profiled, and TCRdb retains in-frame clones only, with some absent. The sample includes around 130,000 clones, more than 85% of them seen just once. Specimen: peripheral blood, collected 28 days after the second AZD1222 dose. The receptors here all came from an adult who received the AZD1222 COVID-19 vaccine. Both conserved end residues are part of each CDR3. D genes are given only for firm matches. Rows give clone size only sometimes, using once, few, many, or a class for an expanded clone.

v_gene: TRBV25-1; j_gene: TRBJ2-3; d_gene: TRBD2; abundance: .; CDR3nt: TGTGCCAGCAGTGAAGCGGGGGGGCACACAGATACGCAGTATTTT; CDR3aa: CASSEAGGHTDTQYF
v_gene: TRBV21-1; j_gene: TRBJ1-2; d_gene: .; abundance: .; CDR3nt: TGTGCCAGCAGCAAAGTGCGCAGAGGGGACTATGGCTACACCTTC; CDR3aa: CASSKVRRGDYGYTF
v_gene: TRBV6-5; j_gene: TRBJ1-5; d_gene: .; abundance: .; CDR3nt: TGTGCCAGCAGTCTGGACACCGTGAGCGGTCAGCCCCAGCATTTT; CDR3aa: CASSLDTVSGQPQHF
v_gene: TRBV4-3; j_gene: TRBJ1-3; d_gene: .; abundance: few; CDR3nt: TGCGCCAGCAGCCAGGGTCGGCTTGACGGGTTGGACACCATATATTTT; CDR3aa: CASSQGRLDGLDTIYF
v_gene: TRBV5-1; j_gene: TRBJ1-3; d_gene: TRBD1; abundance: .; CDR3nt: TGCGCCAGCAGCCTCGGACAGGGGAGAAACACCATATATTTT; CDR3aa: CASSLGQGRNTIYF
v_gene: TRBV5-1; j_gene: TRBJ1-1; d_gene: .; abundance: .; CDR3nt: TGCGCCAGCAGCTTGGCCGAAGGGGGTTGGACTGAAGCTTTCTTT; CDR3aa: CASSLAEGGWTEAFF
v_gene: TRBV4-1; j_gene: TRBJ1-1; d_gene: .; abundance: once; CDR3nt: TGCGCCAGCAGCCAAGATTTCCAGGGAAACACTGAAGCTTTCTTT; CDR3aa: CASSQDFQGNTEAFF
v_gene: TRBV19; j_gene: TRBJ1-4; d_gene: TRBD1; abundance: .; CDR3nt: TGTGCCAGTAGAGGACAGGGAGGAACTAATGAAAAACTGTTTTTT; CDR3aa: CASRGQGGTNEKLFF
v_gene: TRBV5-5; j_gene: TRBJ2-3; d_gene: TRBD1; abundance: .; CDR3nt: TGTGCCAGCAGCCCGGGGGACAGGGGGAAGGCAGATACGCAGTATTTT; CDR3aa: CASSPGDRGKADTQYF
v_gene: TRBV11-1; j_gene: TRBJ2-1; d_gene: TRBD2; abundance: .; CDR3nt: TGTGCCAGCAGCTCAAGACTAGCGGGGGGACACAGGGAGTTCTTC; CDR3aa: CASSSRLAGGHREFF
v_gene: TRBV18; j_gene: TRBJ2-1; d_gene: TRBD2; abundance: .; CDR3nt: TGTGCCAGCTCGCGCCCTACTAGCGGGGGTAGGAATGAGCAGTTCTTC; CDR3aa: CASSRPTSGGRNEQFF
v_gene: TRBV13; j_gene: TRBJ2-7; d_gene: .; abundance: .; CDR3nt: TGTGCCAGCAGCTTAGGGGGGATTTCCTACGAGCAGTACTTC; CDR3aa: CASSLGGISYEQYF
v_gene: TRBV4-2; j_gene: TRBJ2-3; d_gene: .; abundance: .; CDR3nt: TGTGCCAGCAGCCAAGGATATCCACCTGTCAGCACAGATACGCAGTATTTT; CDR3aa: CASSQGYPPVSTDTQYF
v_gene: TRBV15; j_gene: TRBJ2-3; d_gene: .; abundance: .; CDR3nt: TGTGCCACCAGCCCCTCGGCTGGGGCAGCCGATACGCAGTATTTT; CDR3aa: CATSPSAGAADTQYF
v_gene: TRBV10-2; j_gene: TRBJ2-5; d_gene: TRBD2; abundance: few; CDR3nt: TGCGCCAGCAGTGAGTCCGCTGGACTAGCGGGGGAGACCCAGTACTTC; CDR3aa: CASSESAGLAGETQYF
v_gene: TRBV5-1; j_gene: TRBJ1-6; d_gene: .; abundance: .; CDR3nt: TGCGCCAGCAGTTCCCAGGCGAATAATTCACCCCTCCACTTT; CDR3aa: CASSSQANNSPLHF
v_gene: TRBV9; j_gene: TRBJ2-7; d_gene: TRBD2; abundance: .; CDR3nt: TGTGCCAGCAGCTCATCAGCGGGGTACGAGCAGTACTTC; CDR3aa: CASSSSAGYEQYF
v_gene: TRBV29-1; j_gene: TRBJ1-3; d_gene: .; abundance: .; CDR3nt: TGCAGCGTGAGTCAGGGTGCCGGAAACACCATATATTTT; CDR3aa: CSVSQGAGNTIYF
v_gene: TRBV30; j_gene: TRBJ2-2; d_gene: .; abundance: .; CDR3nt: TGTGCCTGGAGTAGGACCCGGGGCGCCGGGGAGCTGTTTTTT; CDR3aa: CAWSRTRGAGELFF
v_gene: TRBV5-1; j_gene: TRBJ1-5; d_gene: TRBD1; abundance: .; CDR3nt: TGCGCCAGCAGCTTGACGACAGGGGGCAATCAGCCCCAGCATTTT; CDR3aa: CASSLTTGGNQPQHF
v_gene: TRBV6-5; j_gene: TRBJ2-5; d_gene: .; abundance: .; CDR3nt: TGTGCCAGCAGGGACCTACGGACCCAGTACTTC; CDR3aa: CASRDLRTQYF
v_gene: TRBV19; j_gene: TRBJ1-3; d_gene: .; abundance: once; CDR3nt: TGTGCCAGTAGTATTGACAAGACTGGAAACACCATATATTTT; CDR3aa: CASSIDKTGNTIYF
v_gene: TRBV28; j_gene: TRBJ1-4; d_gene: TRBD1; abundance: .; CDR3nt: TGTGCCAGCAGTTTATTGGGACAGGGGGCAACTAATGAAAAACTGTTTTTT; CDR3aa: CASSLLGQGATNEKLFF
v_gene: TRBV5-1; j_gene: TRBJ1-1; d_gene: .; abundance: .; CDR3nt: TGCGCCAGCAGCCGCGATTTAGAGACTGAAGCTTTCTTT; CDR3aa: CASSRDLETEAFF
v_gene: TRBV4-2; j_gene: TRBJ2-1; d_gene: .; abundance: .; CDR3nt: TGTGCCAGCAGCCAAGAGGATAGGATAATTTACAATGAGCAGTTCTTC; CDR3aa: CASSQEDRIIYNEQFF
v_gene: TRBV27; j_gene: TRBJ1-5; d_gene: TRBD1; abundance: .; CDR3nt: TGTGCCAGCAGTGAGTTTCGGACAGGGGGTTTTTTCGGGAAGGAGCCCCAGCATTTT; CDR3aa: CASSEFRTGGFFGKEPQHF
v_gene: TRBV6-5; j_gene: TRBJ2-7; d_gene: TRBD2; abundance: .; CDR3nt: TGTGCCAGCAGTCTATCAGCGGGGGGGTACGAGCAGTACTTC; CDR3aa: CASSLSAGGYEQYF
v_gene: TRBV11-2; j_gene: TRBJ1-2; d_gene: TRBD1; abundance: .; CDR3nt: TGTGCCAGCAGCTTGGGGTCAGGGGGAAGCTATTTGGGCTACACCTTC; CDR3aa: CASSLGSGGSYLGYTF
v_gene: TRBV5-1; j_gene: TRBJ1-2; d_gene: .; abundance: .; CDR3nt: TGCGCCAGCAGCTTGGAAGGGGCGTCTTCCCATAATGGCTACACCTTC; CDR3aa: CASSLEGASSHNGYTF
v_gene: TRBV7-8; j_gene: TRBJ1-1; d_gene: .; abundance: .; CDR3nt: TGTGCCAGCAGCTTAGTATTGAACACTGAAGCTTTCTTT; CDR3aa: CASSLVLNTEAFF
v_gene: TRBV2; j_gene: TRBJ1-6; d_gene: .; abundance: few; CDR3nt: TGTGCCAGCAGACTCGAAAGGGACTCACCCCTCCACTTT; CDR3aa: CASRLERDSPLHF
v_gene: TRBV19; j_gene: TRBJ2-6; d_gene: .; abundance: .; CDR3nt: TGTGCCAGTAATTCAGGGTCTGGGGCCAACGTCCTGACTTTC; CDR3aa: CASNSGSGANVLTF
v_gene: TRBV6-4; j_gene: TRBJ2-3; d_gene: .; abundance: .; CDR3nt: TGTGCCAGCAGTCCGAACGGGGCCGCAGATACGCAGTATTTT; CDR3aa: CASSPNGAADTQYF
v_gene: TRBV15; j_gene: TRBJ1-5; d_gene: .; abundance: .; CDR3nt: TGTGCCACCAGCAGAGAGAGTCCTGGCACGGGTCAGCCCCAGCATTTT; CDR3aa: CATSRESPGTGQPQHF